The rows below give T cell receptor beta chains drawn from one sample of a study of T cell responses to AZD1222 COVID-19 vaccine. Assay: immunoSEQ multiplex PCR; the TCRdb copy retains only in-frame clones and omits some. Found here are fewer than 200,000 clones, around nine tenths of them singletons; the top ten hold around 0.5%. The material was peripheral blood, obtained on day 0 of AZD1222 vaccination. Every receptor here comes from an adult in good health. Both conserved end residues are part of each CDR3. Each record gives: D gene, V gene, clone size, J gene, CDR3 DNA, CDR3 protein. D genes are given only for firm matches. A row's size may be missing; if present it is once, few, many or a size class.

.	TRBV5-4	.	TRBJ1-5	TGTGCCAGCAGCTTGGGAGGGGCGGGCGGCAATCAGCCCCAGCATTTT	CASSLGGAGGNQPQHF
.	TRBV9	.	TRBJ1-2	TGTGCCAGCAGCGCCACGGGGAACTTCTATGGCTACACCTTC	CASSATGNFYGYTF
.	TRBV6-5	.	TRBJ1-5	TGTGCCAGCAGCCGGAACAGGGTTGGCAATCAGCCCCAGCATTTT	CASSRNRVGNQPQHF
TRBD2	TRBV27	once	TRBJ2-7	TGTGCCAGCAGTTCAACCTGGACTAGCGGGAGGCTCAAGTCCTACGAGCAGTACTTC	CASSSTWTSGRLKSYEQYF
.	TRBV7-2	once	TRBJ1-4	TGTGCCAGCAGCTGGGGAGGGTCAACTAATGAAAAACTGTTTTTT	CASSWGGSTNEKLFF
.	TRBV7-2	.	TRBJ2-1	TGTGCCAGCAGCTTACAGTCCTACAATGAGCAGTTCTTC	CASSLQSYNEQFF
.	TRBV19	.	TRBJ1-4	TGTGCCAGTAGTAGAGAAACCCAGATGGCAACTAATGAAAAACTGTTTTTT	CASSRETQMATNEKLFF
.	TRBV10-3	.	TRBJ2-4	TGTGCCATCAGTGAGGCTGGGAATAACGGTGCCAAAAACATTCAGTACTTC	CAISEAGNNGAKNIQYF
.	TRBV6-4	.	TRBJ1-4	TGTGCCAGCAGTGCGGGGCGTAATGAAAAACTGTTTTTT	CASSAGRNEKLFF
TRBD1	TRBV14	.	TRBJ1-1	TGTGCCAGCAGCCCCCTCGGACAGGGGCACACTGAAGCTTTCTTT	CASSPLGQGHTEAFF
.	TRBV2	.	TRBJ2-1	TGTGCCAGCAGCGGGACGGGAAATGAGCAGTTCTTC	CASSGTGNEQFF
TRBD1	TRBV19	.	TRBJ1-5	TGTGCCAGCGCCGGGACAGGGGGCGTTGGCAATCAGCCCCAGCATTTT	CASAGTGGVGNQPQHF
.	TRBV5-1	once	TRBJ1-1	TGCGCCAGCAGCTTATTTGGGGGGGTGAACACTGAAGCTTTCTTT	CASSLFGGVNTEAFF
TRBD1	TRBV7-8	once	TRBJ2-7	TGTGCCAGCAGCTTAGCTGGACAGGGGGCCTACGAGCAGTACTTC	CASSLAGQGAYEQYF
TRBD1	TRBV7-2	.	TRBJ2-7	TGTGCCAGCAGCCCCGGACAGGGGGGCTACGAGCAGTACTTC	CASSPGQGGYEQYF
.	TRBV7-3	.	TRBJ1-6	TGTGCCAGCAGCTTAATGGGGGGCAGTTCACCCCTCCACTTT	CASSLMGGSSPLHF
.	TRBV7-9	.	TRBJ1-2	TGTGCCAGCAGCTTAGTTGCAGGGAGGTATGGCTACACCTTC	CASSLVAGRYGYTF
TRBD1	TRBV5-6	.	TRBJ1-2	TGTGCCAGCAGCGCGGGACAGGGGAGCTATGGCTACACCTTC	CASSAGQGSYGYTF
.	TRBV12-3/TRBV12-4	.	TRBJ1-1	TGTGCCAGCAGTTTGGGACTCAACACTGAAGCTTTCTTT	CASSLGLNTEAFF
TRBD2	TRBV30	.	TRBJ2-2	TGTGCCTGGAGTGGAGCCAGCGGGAGTACCGGGGAGCTGTTTTTT	CAWSGASGSTGELFF
.	TRBV30	.	TRBJ1-2	TGTGCCTGGGATGTTGGGAGGGGCGCCTATGGCTACACCTTC	CAWDVGRGAYGYTF
TRBD1	TRBV7-9	once	TRBJ2-3	TGTGCCAGCAGCTTTGGGCCGGGACAGGGCACAGATACGCAGTATTTT	CASSFGPGQGTDTQYF
TRBD1	TRBV5-6	.	TRBJ1-3	TGTGCCAGCAGCTGGACAGGGCGCTCTGGAAACACCATATATTTT	CASSWTGRSGNTIYF
.	TRBV4-2	.	TRBJ1-5	TGTGCCAGCAGCCAAGATGGGCAGGTGAGAAATCAGCCCCAGCATTTT	CASSQDGQVRNQPQHF
.	TRBV30	.	TRBJ1-2	TGTGCCTGGAGTGGGGGAACTTCACTTAACTATGGCTACACCTTC	CAWSGGTSLNYGYTF
.	TRBV7-9	few	TRBJ2-7	TGTGCCAGCAGTCAAACCCTTGAACCGCGGGAGCAGTACTTC	CASSQTLEPREQYF
TRBD2	TRBV6-2/TRBV6-3	.	TRBJ2-3	TGTGCCAGCAGTTACTCAGGACTAGCGGGAACAGATACGCAGTATTTT	CASSYSGLAGTDTQYF
.	TRBV10-3	.	TRBJ2-7	TGTGCCATCAGTGACCTGGAGACCCACTACGAGCAGTACTTC	CAISDLETHYEQYF
TRBD2	TRBV9	.	TRBJ2-5	TGTGCCAGCAGCGTAAGCGGGAGAGAGACCCAGTACTTC	CASSVSGRETQYF
.	TRBV7-6	.	TRBJ2-3	TGTGCCAGCAGCCATTTAGCGCAGGGCCAGAGCACAGATACGCAGTATTTT	CASSHLAQGQSTDTQYF
TRBD2	TRBV5-8	.	TRBJ2-3	TGTGCCAGCAGCCCGGCGGGGGACTTACACACAGATACGCAGTATTTT	CASSPAGDLHTDTQYF
TRBD1	TRBV19	.	TRBJ1-2	TGTGCCAGTAGCATACCGGGACAGGGGGAGAAATTGACTGGCTACACCTTC	CASSIPGQGEKLTGYTF
.	TRBV9	.	TRBJ2-7	TGTGCCAGCAGCGTAGCGGACAGATCCTACGAGCAGTACTTC	CASSVADRSYEQYF
.	TRBV7-2	.	TRBJ2-7	TGTGCCAGCAGCCGCCCCGGGGACTTCTCCTACGAGCAGTACTTC	CASSRPGDFSYEQYF
TRBD1	TRBV27	.	TRBJ1-5	TGTGCCAGCAGTTCGGACAGGGGGGTTCAGCCCCAGCATTTT	CASSSDRGVQPQHF
.	TRBV5-8	.	TRBJ1-1	TGTGCCAGCAGCTTGGGACAGCTTGAAGCTTTCTTT	CASSLGQLEAFF
.	TRBV7-8	.	TRBJ1-5	TGTGCCAGCAGCCCAGCCCGGGGCGGTCAGCCCCAGCATTTT	CASSPARGGQPQHF
.	TRBV4-1	once	TRBJ2-1	TGCGCCAGCAGCCAACAACTAGGGAGCTCCTACAATGAGCAGTTCTTC	CASSQQLGSSYNEQFF
TRBD1	TRBV28	.	TRBJ2-3	TGTGCCAGCAGTTTAGGGGGACAGGGGGCTCAAGATACGCAGTATTTT	CASSLGGQGAQDTQYF
.	TRBV7-9	.	TRBJ1-3	TGTGCCAGCAGACAGGGTTCTGGAAACACCATATATTTT	CASRQGSGNTIYF
.	TRBV10-3	.	TRBJ1-3	TGTGCCATCAGTGAGGAATCAGGGGTCTTCTCTGGAAACACCATATATTTT	CAISEESGVFSGNTIYF
.	TRBV5-5	.	TRBJ2-1	TGTGCCAGCAGCCAGCCTACAGCGTATGGCAATGAGCAGTTCTTC	CASSQPTAYGNEQFF
.	TRBV28	few	TRBJ1-5	TGTGCCAGCAGTGGGACGTGGGGGGGGCCCCAGCATTTT	CASSGTWGGPQHF
.	TRBV5-1	.	TRBJ2-7	TGCGCCAGCAGCTTAGAACCGGGACTCCTCTACGAGCAGTACTTC	CASSLEPGLLYEQYF
TRBD1	TRBV4-3	.	TRBJ1-2	TGCGCCAGCAGCCAATCTACGGCCGGGACAGGGCTTCACTATGGCTACACCTTC	CASSQSTAGTGLHYGYTF
TRBD2	TRBV9	.	TRBJ2-3	TGTGCCAGCAGTTCTAGCGGGAGCACAGATACGCAGTATTTT	CASSSSGSTDTQYF
.	TRBV7-9	.	TRBJ1-5	TGTGCCAGCAGCCCGTCCCGGGGGAATCAGCCCCAGCATTTT	CASSPSRGNQPQHF
TRBD2	TRBV9	.	TRBJ2-3	TGTGCCAGCAGCGTATCGACTGGCGGGGGAGATACGCAGTATTTT	CASSVSTGGGDTQYF
TRBD2	TRBV5-1	few	TRBJ2-2	TGCGCCAGCAGCCTAACTAGCGGAAACACCGGGGAGCTGTTTTTT	CASSLTSGNTGELFF
.	TRBV5-6	.	TRBJ2-7	TGTGCCAGCAGCCCGGCGGGGCAGGCCTACGAGCAGTACTTC	CASSPAGQAYEQYF